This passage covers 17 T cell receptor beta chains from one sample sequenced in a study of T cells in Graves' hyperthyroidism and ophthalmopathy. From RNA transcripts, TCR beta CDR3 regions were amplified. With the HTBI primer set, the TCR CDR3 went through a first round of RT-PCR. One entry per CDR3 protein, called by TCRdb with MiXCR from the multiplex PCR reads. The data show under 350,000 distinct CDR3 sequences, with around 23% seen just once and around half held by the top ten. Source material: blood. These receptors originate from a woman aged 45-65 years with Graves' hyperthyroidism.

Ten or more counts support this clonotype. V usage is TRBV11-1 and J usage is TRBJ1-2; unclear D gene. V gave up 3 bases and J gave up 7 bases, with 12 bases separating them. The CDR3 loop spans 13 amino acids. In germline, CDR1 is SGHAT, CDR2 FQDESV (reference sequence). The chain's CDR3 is CASSFGTVTGYTF. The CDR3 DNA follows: TGTGCCAGCAGCTTCGGTACAGTAACTGGCTACACCTTC.

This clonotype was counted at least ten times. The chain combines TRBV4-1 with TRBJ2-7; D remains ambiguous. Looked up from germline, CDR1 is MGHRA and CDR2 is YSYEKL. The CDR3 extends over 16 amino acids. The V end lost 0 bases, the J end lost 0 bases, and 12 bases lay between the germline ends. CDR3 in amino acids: CASSQDRAARSYEQYF. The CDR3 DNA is TGCGCCAGCAGCCAAGATCGGGCAGCCCGCTCCTACGAGCAGTACTTC.

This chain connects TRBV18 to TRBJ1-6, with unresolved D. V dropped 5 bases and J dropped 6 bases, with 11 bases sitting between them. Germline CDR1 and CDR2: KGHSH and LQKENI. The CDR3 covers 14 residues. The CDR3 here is CASSANTINSPLHF. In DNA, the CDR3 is TGTGCCAGCTCAGCGAACACTATTAATTCACCCCTCCACTTT.

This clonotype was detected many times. CDR3 residues: CSVPGRDAYEQYF. CDR3 in DNA: TGCAGTGTTCCCGGGCGGGACGCCTACGAGCAGTACTTC. V and J are TRBV20-1 and TRBJ2-7; maybe TRBD2 (6 bases). This CDR3 spans 13 amino acids. Per germline, CDR1 DFQATT and CDR2 SNEGSKA (reference sequence). Trimming left V 7 bases short and J 2 bases short, with 15 bases between.

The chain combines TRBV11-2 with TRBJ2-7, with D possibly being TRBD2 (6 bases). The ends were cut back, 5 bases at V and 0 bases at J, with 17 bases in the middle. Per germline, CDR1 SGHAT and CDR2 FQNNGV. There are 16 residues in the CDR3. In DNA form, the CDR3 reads TGTGCCAGCAGCCCGAGGGTTGGGGGGTACTCCTACGAGCAGTACTTC. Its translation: CASSPRVGGYSYEQYF.

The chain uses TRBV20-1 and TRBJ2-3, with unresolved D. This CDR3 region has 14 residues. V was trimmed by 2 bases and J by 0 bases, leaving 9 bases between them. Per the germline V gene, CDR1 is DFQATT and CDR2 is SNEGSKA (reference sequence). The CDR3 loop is CSARNFASTDTQYF. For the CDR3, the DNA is TGCAGTGCTAGAAACTTTGCTAGCACAGATACGCAGTATTTT.

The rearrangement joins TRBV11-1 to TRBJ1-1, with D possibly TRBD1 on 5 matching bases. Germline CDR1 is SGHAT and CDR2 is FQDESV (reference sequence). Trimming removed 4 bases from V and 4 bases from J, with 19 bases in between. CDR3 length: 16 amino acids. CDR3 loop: CASSSLQVPGGTEAFF. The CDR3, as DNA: TGTGCCAGCAGCTCATTACAGGTTCCCGGTGGCACTGAAGCTTTCTTT.

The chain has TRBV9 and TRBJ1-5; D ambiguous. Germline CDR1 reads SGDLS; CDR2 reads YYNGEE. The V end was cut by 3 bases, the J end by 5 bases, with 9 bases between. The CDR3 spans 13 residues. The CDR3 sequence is CASSALPDQPQHF. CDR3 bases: TGTGCCAGCAGCGCCCTCCCGGATCAGCCCCAGCATTTT.

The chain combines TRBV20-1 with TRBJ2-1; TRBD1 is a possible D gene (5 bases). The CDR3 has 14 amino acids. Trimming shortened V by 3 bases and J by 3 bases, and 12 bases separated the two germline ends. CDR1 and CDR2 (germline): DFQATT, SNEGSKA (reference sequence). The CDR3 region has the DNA TGCAGTGCTAGGGACACTACCCACTACAATGAGCAGTTCTTC. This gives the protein CSARDTTHYNEQFF.

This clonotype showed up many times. CDR3 nucleotides: TGTGCCAGCAGCTTAGCTTCTGGTGAGCAGTTCTTC. Its protein product is CASSLASGEQFF. The J gene is TRBJ2-1, the V gene TRBV7-9; no clear D gene. Trimming removed 0 bases at V and 9 bases at J, with 6 bases between. Looked up from germline, CDR1 is SEHNR and CDR2 is FQNEAQ (reference sequence). This CDR3 comprises 12 residues.

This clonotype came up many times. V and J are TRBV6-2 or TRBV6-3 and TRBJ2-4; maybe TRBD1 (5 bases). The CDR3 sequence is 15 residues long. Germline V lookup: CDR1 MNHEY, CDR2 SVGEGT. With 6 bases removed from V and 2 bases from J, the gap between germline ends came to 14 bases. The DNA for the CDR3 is TGTGCCAGCAGCCCCCTTGGGGCGACCAAAAACATTCAGTACTTC. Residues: CASSPLGATKNIQYF.

The CDR3 region is CASSSPREGSEQYF. CDR3 bases: TGTGCCAGCAGCTCACCTAGAGAAGGCTCCGAGCAGTACTTC. V and J are TRBV9 and TRBJ2-7; no reliable D call. V shed 4 bases and J shed 6 bases, with 17 bases lying between them. This CDR3 has 14 residues. Per the germline V gene, CDR1 is SGDLS and CDR2 is YYNGEE.

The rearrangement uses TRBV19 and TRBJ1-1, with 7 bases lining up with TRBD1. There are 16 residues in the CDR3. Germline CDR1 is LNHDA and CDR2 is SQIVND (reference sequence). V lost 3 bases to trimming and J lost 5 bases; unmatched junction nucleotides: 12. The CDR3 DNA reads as TGTGCCAGTAGTATGGATGGGAACAGGGGACTTACTGAAGCTTTCTTT. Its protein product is CASSMDGNRGLTEAFF. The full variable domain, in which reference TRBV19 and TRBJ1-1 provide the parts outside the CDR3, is DGGITQSPKYLFRKEGQNVTLSCEQNLNHDAMYWYRQDPGQGLRLIYYSQIVNDFQKGDIAEGYSVSREKKESFPLTVTSAQKNPTAFYLCASSMDGNRGLTEAFFGQGTRLTVV.

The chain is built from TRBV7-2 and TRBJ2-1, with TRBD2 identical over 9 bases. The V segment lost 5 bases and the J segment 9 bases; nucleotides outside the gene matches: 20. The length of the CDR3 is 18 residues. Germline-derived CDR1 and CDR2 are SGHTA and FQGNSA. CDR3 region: CASSTNRGWIAGVAEQFF. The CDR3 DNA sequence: TGTGCCAGCAGCACGAACAGGGGTTGGATAGCGGGAGTGGCTGAGCAGTTCTTC.

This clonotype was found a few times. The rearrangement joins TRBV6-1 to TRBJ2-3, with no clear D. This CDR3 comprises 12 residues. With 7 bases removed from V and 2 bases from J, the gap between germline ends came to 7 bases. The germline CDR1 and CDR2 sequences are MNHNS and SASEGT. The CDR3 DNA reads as TGTGCCAGCATGCAAGTCACAGATACGCAGTATTTT. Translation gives CASMQVTDTQYF.

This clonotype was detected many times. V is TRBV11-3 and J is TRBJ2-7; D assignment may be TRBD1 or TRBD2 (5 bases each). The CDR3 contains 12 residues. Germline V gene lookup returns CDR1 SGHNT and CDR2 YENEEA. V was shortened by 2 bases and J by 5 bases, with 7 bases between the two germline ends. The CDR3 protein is CASSLRGHEQYF. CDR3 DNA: TGTGCCAGCAGCTTACGGGGCCACGAGCAGTACTTC.

CDR3 DNA sequence: TGTGCCAGCAGTGTCGGCCAGGGAAACTATGGCTACACCTTC. Encoded protein: CASSVGQGNYGYTF. V gene TRBV2 combines with J gene TRBJ1-2, with D possibly matching TRBD1 (5 bases). Trimming left V 4 bases short and J 2 bases short, with 11 bases between. In germline, CDR1 is SNHLY, CDR2 FYNNEI. The CDR3 length is 14 residues.